This T cell receptor (beta chain) is drawn from a study of T cell repertoires in cytomegalovirus infection. Study-level background: From public TCR beta signatures came an indication of both CMV infection and matching HLA type. Study-wide results and caveats: Totalled public TCR beta family frequency picked out people who carried CMV plus the relevant HLA.

TCRdb reprocessed the reads with MiXCR, giving one entry per CDR3 protein. The sample gives some 350,000 distinct CDR3 sequences, 29% of which show up once; 20% is in the top ten. Concerning this clonotype: What it binds is unknown.

The V end lost 0 bases, the J end lost 4 bases, and 9 bases lay between the germline ends. This CDR3 spans 14 amino acids. CDR1 is SGHVS, CDR2 FNYEAQ, per germline. The source was cultured PBMCs, collected from culture after CMV antigen stimulation. This clonotype was obtained from a human donor in good health (CMV status not recorded). Some clones in this sample may be carry-over from other donors' samples. The chain carries TRBV7-6 and TRBJ1-1; D is uncertain. The CDR3 DNA follows: TGTGCCAGCAGCTTAGCCCTCGGTAGCACTGAAGCTTTCTTT. Its translation: CASSLALGSTEAFF.